The clone carrying this T cell receptor (beta chain) appeared a single time. The CDR3 length is 15 residues. Germline V CDR1 and CDR2: LNHDA, SQIVND (reference sequence). V was pared by 6 bases and J by 3 bases, with 8 bases of the junction left unmatched. The source of the sample is a study of human T cells and chemical hapten exposure. The study extracted total RNA from unfractionated whole blood. The library tagged each cDNA molecule with unique molecular identifiers. In TCRdb, the reads were re-called with MiXCR into one record per CDR3 protein. The sample contains more than 100,000 distinct CDR3 sequences, over 7% of which appear only once.

This TCR came from a human donor in good health. Some clones in this sample may be carry-over from other donors' samples. This rearrangement joins TRBV19 to TRBJ2-1; 7 bases are shared with TRBD1. Sequencing input: whole blood. The CDR3 loop is CASRKGQTLYNEQFF. DNA of the CDR3: TGTGCCAGTAGGAAGGGACAGACGCTCTACAATGAGCAGTTCTTC.